This T cell receptor (beta chain) was obtained from a study of response to subunit inactivated influenza vaccine. Findings and limits, study-wide: There was a suggestion from the authors that each seasonal influenza vaccination recruits few new T cells.

With regard to this clonotype: Its antigen is unknown.

Per the germline V gene, CDR1 is SGHKS and CDR2 is YYEKEE (reference sequence). This CDR3 contains 16 residues. Germline trimming cut 3 bases from V and 2 bases from J; bases unmatched to any gene: 9. TCRdb reprocessed the RT-PCR reads with MiXCR, giving one entry per CDR3 protein. The sample lists about 190,000 distinct CDR3 sequences, approximately 15% occurring once. The origin of this receptor is a man in his fifties who received an inactivated influenza vaccine. The chain carries TRBV5-5 and TRBJ2-3; 7 bases agree with TRBD1. The specimen was CD8+ T cells sorted from PBMCs, collected roughly 5 days after vaccination. The CDR3 nucleotides are TGTGCCAGCAGCTCACAGGGACAGATCTACACAGATACGCAGTATTTT. Translated, it gives CASSSQGQIYTDTQYF.